This T cell receptor beta chain was identified in a study of sequential checkpoint blockade in melanoma. Treatment of the sample: randomized to nivolumab then ipilimumab (arm A) or the reverse (arm B). This CDR3 region has 14 residues. CDR1 and CDR2 (germline): SGHDT, YYEEEE. The V and J ends lost 4 bases and 1 base, in that order; junction bases with no gene match: 3. Assay: immunoSEQ multiplex PCR; the TCRdb copy retains only in-frame clones and omits some. The table includes under 15,000 clones, less than 80% detected once. The J gene is TRBJ2-5, the V gene TRBV5-6, with 8 bases identical to TRBD2. The receptor was derived from a human donor with melanoma. The input for sequencing was CD8+ T cells sorted from blood (inferred from file names), taken from a patient given nivolumab and ipilimumab in sequence. The CDR3 nucleotides read TGTGCCAGCAGCCCACTAGCGGTCCAAGAGACCCAGTACTTC. Protein: CASSPLAVQETQYF.